This record looks at one T cell receptor beta chain sequence and its context. The data are from a study of blood T cell repertoires in COVID-19. Study-wide background: There were acute and convalescent COVID-19 samples, and they came from the United States, Italy and Spain. Sources were T cells, B-cell-depleted T cells, or PBMCs; the material itself was cDNA or gDNA.

Original processing methods: Cell counts per sample came from amplifying reference gene primers. Produced via immunoSEQ multiplex PCR; TCRdb's table is partial and in-frame only. The V and J calls and clone size come from that table; D and trimming were worked out from the DNA. The table records 200,000 to 250,000 clones, around 85% of them present only once. The sequence derives from a man older than 75 with acute or convalescent COVID-19. Sequenced input: peripheral blood.

The chain's CDR3 is CASSLELSGAYNEQFF. The CDR3 DNA is TGCGCCAGCAGCTTGGAATTGAGCGGAGCTTACAATGAGCAGTTCTTC. This chain joins TRBV5-1 and TRBJ2-1, with D possibly matching TRBD2 (5 bases). This CDR3 has 16 amino acids. Germline CDR1 SGHRS, CDR2 YFSETQ. With 0 bases removed from V and 4 bases from J, the gap between germline ends came to 14 bases. Using reference TRBV5-1 and TRBJ2-1 for the parts outside the CDR3, the full variable domain is KAGVTQTPRYLIKTRGQQVTLSCSPISGHRSVSWYQQTPGQGLQFLFEYFSETQRNKGNFPGRFSGRQFSNSRSEMNVSTLELGDSALYLCASSLELSGAYNEQFFGPGTRLTVL.